These 5 T cell receptor beta chains were sequenced from one sample in a study of blood T cell repertoires in COVID-19 (dated by TCRdb to the early 2020s). Libraries were built with the immunoSEQ multiplex PCR assay. The table was pulled from immuneACCESS by TCRdb, which kept in-frame rearrangements only. Such tables lose some clones; where checked, under half of the loss comes from unresolved V genes, and the rest has no known cause. Within this sample are around 72,000 clones, with about four fifths of them counted one time only. 20% to 25% of the sample is taken by the ten largest. The specimen was peripheral blood. The receptors originated from a woman aged 70-85 years with acute or convalescent COVID-19.

CDR3 DNA: TGTGCCAGCTCACCGACAGGAGGCCCCCCTGAGACTTTCTTT. Its translation is CASSPTGGPPETFF. This chain uses TRBV18 with TRBJ1-1, with a possible D match to TRBD1 (6 bases). The germline gives CDR1 KGHSH, CDR2 LQKENI. Trimming took off 3 bases at V and 12 bases at J, with 20 bases between the two ends. This CDR3 is built from 14 residues.

The rearrangement uses TRBV7-9 and TRBJ1-1; no clear D. Per the germline V gene, CDR1 is SEHNR and CDR2 is FQNEAQ (reference sequence). The ends were cut back, 4 bases at V and 2 bases at J, with 14 bases in the middle. The CDR3 runs 15 residues. CDR3 bases: TGTGCCAGCAGCTCTTTCGGGGAGGGTAACACTGAAGCTTTCTTT. It translates to CASSSFGEGNTEAFF.

This rearrangement joins TRBV7-3 to TRBJ2-6, with 8 bases lining up with TRBD2. The germline CDR1 and CDR2 sequences are SGHTA and FQGTGA. CDR3 length: 17 residues. Trimming at V came to 5 bases and at J to 2 bases, leaving 8 bases not matched to a gene. In DNA, the CDR3 is TGTGCCAGCAGCCCCGGGAGCGGGAGAGCTGGGGCCAACGTCCTGACTTTC. It translates to CASSPGSGRAGANVLTF.

The sample holds one count of this clone. The V call is TRBV10-3, the J call TRBJ1-5; tentative D call: TRBD1 (6 bases). The germline CDR1 and CDR2 sequences are ENHRY and SYGVKD. CDR3 length: 13 amino acids. Trimming left V 4 bases short and J 7 bases short, with 11 bases between. For the CDR3, the DNA is TGTGCCATCAGTGGAAAAGGGGGACAGCCCCAGCATTTT. It is translated as CAISGKGGQPQHF.

V is TRBV30 and J is TRBJ2-1; 7 positions match TRBD1. The germline CDR1 and CDR2 sequences are GTSNPN and SVGIG (reference sequence). V lost 5 bases and J lost 6; bases outside the gene matches: 4. The CDR3 has 12 residues. CDR3 bases: TGTGCCTGGGAGGGGGCGTTCAATGAGCAGTTCTTC. Translated: CAWEGAFNEQFF.